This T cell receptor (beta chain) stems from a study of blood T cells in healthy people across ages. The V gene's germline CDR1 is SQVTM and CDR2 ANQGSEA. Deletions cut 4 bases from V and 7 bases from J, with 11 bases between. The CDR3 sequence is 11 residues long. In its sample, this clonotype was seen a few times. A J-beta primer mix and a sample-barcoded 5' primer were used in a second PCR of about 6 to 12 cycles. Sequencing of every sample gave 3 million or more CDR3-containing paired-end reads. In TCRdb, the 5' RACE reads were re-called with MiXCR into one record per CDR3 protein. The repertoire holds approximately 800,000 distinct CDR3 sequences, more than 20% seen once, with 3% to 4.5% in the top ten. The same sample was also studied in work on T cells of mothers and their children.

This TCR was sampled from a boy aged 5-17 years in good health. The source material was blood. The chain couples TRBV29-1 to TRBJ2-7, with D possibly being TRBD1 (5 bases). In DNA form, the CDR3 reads TGCAGCGTTGGCCCTGGACATGAGCAGTACTTC. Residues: CSVGPGHEQYF.